Listed here are 2 T cell receptor beta chains from one sample, sequenced in a study of blood T cells in healthy people across ages (dated by TCRdb to about 2015). Receptors were amplified or captured by 5' RACE. The instrument was an Illumina HiSeq 2500. The second PCR ran for about 6 to 12 cycles and used a J-beta primer mix along with a sample-barcoded 5' primer. Through fastp at Q25 and MiXCR, TCRdb rebuilt clones from the public reads, retaining in-frame beta chains. Entries are consolidated by CDR3 protein sequence, retaining the most common genes and DNA. The sample contains 760,000 or so distinct CDR3 sequences, 20% to 25% of them found a single time. The ten largest clones represent more than 8.5% of the sample. The same specimen was also included in a second study, on T cells of mothers and their children.

The sequenced material came from blood. The receptors were gathered from a boy aged 10-17 years in good health.

The chain recombines TRBV6-5 with TRBJ1-1; D gene uncertain. V was trimmed by 0 bases and J by 1 base, leaving 9 bases between them. The CDR3 length is 15 residues. CDR1 is MNHEY, CDR2 SVGAGI, per germline. This CDR3 is CASSYSAGSNTEAFF. For the CDR3, the DNA is TGTGCCAGCAGTTACTCGGCAGGCTCGAACACTGAAGCTTTCTTT.

This chain links TRBV29-1 with TRBJ2-1, with D possibly TRBD1 on 7 matching bases. The closer fit of TRBJ2-7 to the DNA end suggests the J call may be wrong. The CDR3 contains 12 residues. Germline V gives CDR1 SQVTM, CDR2 ANQGSEA. CDR3 sequence reads: CSVVEGAGEQYF. The CDR3 DNA reads TGCAGCGTTGTGGAGGGGGCGGGCGAGCAGTACTTC.